What follows describes a single T cell receptor beta chain. An end of the junction differs from the germline gene, which may be a read error. This CDR3 region has 12 residues. Germline V gene lookup returns CDR1 SQVTM and CDR2 ANQGSEA. These data belong to a study of T-cell reconstitution after alpha-beta-depleted transplantation in children. Unique molecular identifiers were used to barcode this TCRbeta library. A single record per CDR3 protein comes from TCRdb applying MiXCR to the PCR reads. The top ten clones hold under 30% of a sample with about 420,000 distinct CDR3 sequences, under 20% of them seen once.

The receptor comes from a boy less than two years old who had a stem cell transplant for Wiskott-Aldrich syndrome, so the T cells may come from the graft donor. The sequencing used PBMCs, mostly from graft donor cells, collected 360 days after TCRalphabeta/CD19-depleted stem cell transplant. The chain recombines TRBV29-1 with TRBJ1-1; possibly TRBD1 for D (5 bases). CDR3 sequence reads: CSVGRVDSSVEF. For the CDR3, the DNA is TGCAGCGTTGGGCGCGTTGACAGCTCGGTTGAGTTT.